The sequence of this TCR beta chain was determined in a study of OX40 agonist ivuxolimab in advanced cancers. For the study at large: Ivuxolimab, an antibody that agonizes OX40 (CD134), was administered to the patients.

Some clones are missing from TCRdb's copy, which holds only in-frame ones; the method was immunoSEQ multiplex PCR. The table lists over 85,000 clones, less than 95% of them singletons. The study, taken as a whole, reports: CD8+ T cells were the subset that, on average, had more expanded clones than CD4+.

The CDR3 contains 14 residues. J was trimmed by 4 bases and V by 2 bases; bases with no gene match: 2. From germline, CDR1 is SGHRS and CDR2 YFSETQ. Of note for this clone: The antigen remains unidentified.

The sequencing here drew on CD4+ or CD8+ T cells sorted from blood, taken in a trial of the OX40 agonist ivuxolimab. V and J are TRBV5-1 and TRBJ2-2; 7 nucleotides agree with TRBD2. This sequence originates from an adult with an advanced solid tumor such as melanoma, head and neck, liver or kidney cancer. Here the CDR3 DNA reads TGCGCCAGCAGCTTCAGGGAGGGCACCGGGGAGCTGTTTTTT. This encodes CASSFREGTGELFF.